These 17 T cell receptor beta chains share one sample of origin, sequenced in a study of human T cells and chemical hapten exposure. TCRdb passed the RACE reads through MiXCR, listing each CDR3 protein once. The data hold about 50,000 distinct CDR3 sequences, with roughly 4.5% observed a single time. Time point of the sample: healthy volunteer bleed at 2 weeks. Unfractionated whole blood yielded the extracted total RNA. Sequenced material: whole blood. The receptors were sampled from a female donor in good health. Some clones in this sample may be carry-over from other donors' samples.

This clonotype was seen many times. The rearrangement joins TRBV5-4 to TRBJ2-7; D call uncertain. The CDR3 totals 12 residues. Germline CDR1 and CDR2: SGHNT and YYREEE (reference sequence). The germline V and J ends were trimmed by 1 base and 3 bases, with 5 bases remaining between them. The CDR3 spells CASSLLGYEQYF. The CDR3 region has the DNA TGTGCCAGCAGCTTGCTTGGCTACGAGCAGTACTTC. Drawing the rest from reference TRBV5-4 and TRBJ2-7, the complete variable domain is ETGVTQSPTHLIKTRGQQVTLRCSSQSGHNTVSWYQQALGQGPQFIFQYYREEENGRGNFPPRFSGLQFPNYSSELNVNALELDDSALYLCASSLLGYEQYFGPGTRLTVT.

This clonotype was detected many times. The chain joins TRBV12-3 or TRBV12-4 to TRBJ2-7; 8 nucleotides match TRBD2. J was trimmed by 2 bases and V by 0 bases; bases with no gene match: 3. The CDR3 spans 15 residues. The CDR3 nucleotides read TGTGCCAGCAGTTTAGCGCCGGGGGGGGCCTACGAGCAGTACTTC. Protein sequence: CASSLAPGGAYEQYF.

This clonotype was picked up a small number of times. The J gene is TRBJ2-7, the V gene TRBV7-2; a weak D match, TRBD2 (6 bases). Germline CDR1 and CDR2: SGHTA and FQGNSA. Trimming left V 7 bases short and J 3 bases short, with 13 bases between. The CDR3 is 13 amino acids. In DNA, the CDR3 is TGTGCCAGCAAAAGAGCGGGCTACTACGAGCAGTACTTC. Protein product: CASKRAGYYEQYF.

This clonotype has a count of ten or more. This chain links TRBV4-3 with TRBJ2-7; D gene ambiguous. The CDR3 extends over 16 amino acids. With 3 bases removed from V and 3 bases from J, the gap between germline ends came to 18 bases. Germline lookup yields CDR1 LGHNA and CDR2 YSLEER. CDR3 loop: CASSHGRDSPVYEQYF. CDR3 DNA sequence: TGCGCCAGCAGCCATGGAAGGGATAGCCCTGTCTACGAGCAGTACTTC.

This clonotype showed up just a few times. The chain links TRBV12-3 or TRBV12-4 to TRBJ2-7, with TRBD2 as a possible D gene (6 bases). The CDR3 length is 14 residues. The ends were cut back, 5 bases at V and 3 bases at J, with 14 bases in the middle. DNA of the CDR3: TGTGCCAGCAGTCGAGGGGAGGTTGGCTACGAGCAGTACTTC. This translates into CASSRGEVGYEQYF.

This clonotype was counted at least ten times. The chain is built from TRBV2 and TRBJ2-1, with TRBD2 as a possible D gene (6 bases). This CDR3 spans 15 amino acids. V was shortened by 4 bases and J by 12 bases, with 22 bases between the two germline ends. Germline V gives CDR1 SNHLY, CDR2 FYNNEI. The CDR3 region has the DNA TGTGCCAGCAGTGTTACCGTCCCGACGGGGGTAGGGCAGTTCTTC. Protein: CASSVTVPTGVGQFF. Full variable domain (missing parts from reference TRBV2 and TRBJ2-1): EPEVTQTPSHQVTQMGQEVILRCVPISNHLYFYWYRQILGQKVEFLVSFYNNEISEKSEIFDDQFSVERPDGSNFTLKIRSTKLEDSAMYFCASSVTVPTGVGQFFGPGTRLTVL.

This clonotype was detected ten times or more. V gene TRBV29-1 combines with J gene TRBJ1-1; unclear D gene. Trimming took off 4 bases at V and 0 bases at J, with 12 bases between the two ends. The V gene's germline CDR1 is SQVTM and CDR2 ANQGSEA. This CDR3 has 14 residues. This CDR3 reads CSVVRPGVNTEAFF. The CDR3 nucleotides are TGCAGCGTTGTTCGTCCGGGAGTGAACACTGAAGCTTTCTTT.

This clonotype has a count of ten or more. The chain joins TRBV6-2 or TRBV6-3 to TRBJ1-1; D not resolved. CDR1 is MNHEY and CDR2 is SVGEGT in the germline V gene. The CDR3 covers 13 residues. Trimming cost V 6 bases and J 6 bases, with 14 bases left between them. The chain's CDR3 is CASSPSIPPEAFF. CDR3 nucleotide sequence: TGTGCCAGCAGCCCGTCCATTCCGCCTGAAGCTTTCTTT.

This clonotype was recorded a few times. The chain joins TRBV7-2 to TRBJ2-3; D possibly matches TRBD1 or TRBD2 (6 bases each). Germline CDR1 and CDR2: SGHTA and FQGNSA. Trimming pared 2 bases from V and 3 bases from J, leaving 9 bases between. The CDR3 loop spans 14 amino acids. The CDR3 nucleotides read TGTGCCAGCAGCTTACAAGGGGGGACAGATACGCAGTATTTT. Translated: CASSLQGGTDTQYF.

This clonotype was recorded many times. The genes are TRBV7-9 and TRBJ1-5; 11 nucleotides agree with TRBD1. The germline V gene encodes CDR1 SEHNR and CDR2 FQNEAQ (reference sequence). The CDR3 loop spans 15 amino acids. J gave up 2 bases and V 5 bases, and 2 bases lay outside the gene matches. The CDR3 is CASSVGQGGNQPQHF. The CDR3 coding sequence is TGTGCCAGCAGCGTGGGACAGGGGGGCAATCAGCCCCAGCATTTT. The full variable domain, completed using reference TRBV7-9 and TRBJ1-5, is DTGVSQNPRHKITKRGQNVTFRCDPISEHNRLYWYRQTLGQGPEFLTYFQNEAQLEKSRLLSDRFSAERPKGSFSTLEIQRTEQGDSAMYLCASSVGQGGNQPQHFGDGTRLSIL.

This clonotype was detected only once. This sequence joins TRBV5-5 and TRBJ2-5; possibly TRBD1 for D (6 bases). Deletions cut 5 bases from V and 1 base from J, with 15 bases between. CDR1 and CDR2 (germline): SGHKS, YYEKEE (reference sequence). The CDR3 totals 15 residues. This chain's CDR3 is CASRPRGVPQETQYF. The DNA for the CDR3 is TGTGCCAGCAGACCCAGGGGAGTCCCCCAAGAGACCCAGTACTTC. The full variable domain, in which reference TRBV5-5 and TRBJ2-5 provide the parts outside the CDR3, is DAGVTQSPTHLIKTRGQQVTLRCSPISGHKSVSWYQQVLGQGPQFIFQYYEKEERGRGNFPDRFSARQFPNYSSELNVNALLLGDSALYLCASRPRGVPQETQYFGPGTRLLVL.

Only a few counts were recorded for this clonotype. CDR3 residues: CASRKSGGSSYEQYF. Here the CDR3 DNA reads TGCGCCAGCAGGAAGTCCGGCGGGAGCTCCTACGAGCAGTACTTC. The V gene is TRBV5-1, the J gene TRBJ2-7, with 7 positions matching TRBD2. The CDR3 has 15 residues. Germline assignment: CDR1 SGHRS and CDR2 YFSETQ. J lost 0 bases, V lost 5 bases, and 8 bases had no gene match.

This clonotype was recorded many times. V gene TRBV5-6 combines with J gene TRBJ1-4; D possibly corresponds to TRBD1 (6 bases). The CDR3 has 15 amino acids. Deletions cut 5 bases from V and 6 bases from J, with 17 bases between. Germline V gene lookup returns CDR1 SGHDT and CDR2 YYEEEE. CDR3 DNA sequence: TGTGCCAGCAGACGCACTACAGGGTATGATGAAAAACTGTTTTTT. Amino acid sequence: CASRRTTGYDEKLFF. Together with reference TRBV5-6 and TRBJ1-4, the CDR3 gives the full variable domain: DAGVTQSPTHLIKTRGQQVTLRCSPKSGHDTVSWYQQALGQGPQFIFQYYEEEERQRGNFPDRFSGHQFPNYSSELNVNALLLGDSALYLCASRRTTGYDEKLFFGSGTQLSVL.

This clonotype occurred many times. V gene TRBV13 combines with J gene TRBJ2-3; TRBD2 matches 11 bases. This CDR3 contains 14 residues. Germline CDR1 and CDR2: PRHDT and FYEKMQ (reference sequence). Trimming took 6 bases from V and 9 from J; bases not matched to a gene: 8. CDR3 region: CASRIAGGPFTQYF. CDR3 coding DNA: TGTGCCAGCAGAATAGCGGGGGGGCCATTCACGCAGTATTTT.

To note about this clonotype: A much more abundant neighbour one base away suggests this may be a read error. V is TRBV9 and J is TRBJ1-1, with D uncertain. Trimming left V 6 bases short and J 6 bases short, with 9 bases between. CDR3 length: 11 residues. Germline V gene lookup returns CDR1 SGDLS and CDR2 YYNGEE. The CDR3 nucleotides read TGTGCCAGCACCCACAAGGCTGAAGCTTTCTTT. Protein sequence: CASTHKAEAFF.

Ten or more counts support this clonotype. The chain combines TRBV5-1 with TRBJ2-3, with 11 bases that match TRBD2. Unmatched junction bases numbered 9, after V lost 0 bases and J lost 0 bases. The CDR3 covers 19 residues. CDR1 and CDR2 (germline): SGHRS, YFSETQ. In DNA form, the CDR3 reads TGCGCCAGCAGCTTGGTGGCCGGGACTAGCGGATCTAGCACAGATACGCAGTATTTT. Protein: CASSLVAGTSGSSTDTQYF.

This clonotype was picked up many times. CDR3 nucleotide sequence: TGTGCCAGCAGCCTGACCCCAAGGGCAGGGGTAGGGACTGAAGCTTTCTTT. Its translation: CASSLTPRAGVGTEAFF. The chain has TRBV5-4 and TRBJ1-1; perhaps TRBD1 as D (6 bases). The CDR3 sequence is 17 residues long. Deletions cut 4 bases from V and 5 bases from J, with 24 bases between. Looked up from germline, CDR1 is SGHNT and CDR2 is YYREEE (reference sequence).